In this sample, the clone carrying this T cell receptor (beta chain) turned up once. What it recognizes is unknown. Trimming took 2 bases from V and 1 from J, leaving 6 bases between them. CDR1 LGHNA and CDR2 YSLEER come from the germline V gene. This CDR3 region has 13 residues. This specimen comes from a study of CD8+ T cells in alopecia areata. Points from the study as a whole: Scalp clonality, together with expanded CD8+ clones among the top 100, fell significantly with tofacitinib. A large proportion of expanded lesional clones were detected persisting in scalp and blood during tofacitinib.

RNA, once extracted, was reverse transcribed into cDNA for use as the sequencing template. Repertoires were generated with immunoSEQ multiplex PCR, while TCRdb's copy carries only in-frame clones and drops some. Of about 180,000 clones in the sample, roughly 53% were seen once. Treatment of the sample: oral pan-JAK inhibitor, 5-10 mg twice daily. Punch biopsies of lesional scalp, plus peripheral blood, were taken from alopecia areata patients. This sequence was found in a human donor with alopecia areata. This material consisted of CD8+ T cells sorted from blood, taken at week 24, from a patient treated with tofacitinib. The V gene is TRBV4-3, the J gene TRBJ2-7; D not resolved. For the CDR3, the DNA is TGCGCCAGCAGCCAAACACGATCCTACGAGCAGTACTTC. Amino acids: CASSQTRSYEQYF.